Below are 25 T cell receptor beta chains sequenced from a single sample in a study of T cell changes during pregnancy in multiple sclerosis. This table comes from immunoSEQ multiplex PCR, and its TCRdb copy is limited to in-frame clones, with some not included. This sample has about 40,000 clones, with 90% to 95% found just once. Sequences were derived from peripheral blood, sampled in the third trimester of pregnancy. These receptors were obtained from a female donor with multiple sclerosis, enrolled in a pregnancy study.

This clone was observed a single time. The J gene is TRBJ2-7, the V gene TRBV2; 13 nucleotides agree with TRBD2. Germline lookup yields CDR1 SNHLY and CDR2 FYNNEI. The length of the CDR3 is 17 residues. V shed 5 bases and J 4 bases; nucleotides not matched to a gene: 11. This chain's CDR3 is CASSRRPTSGGAYEQYF. The CDR3 DNA sequence: TGTGCCAGCAGTCGAAGACCAACTAGCGGGGGGGCTTACGAGCAGTACTTC.

The chain carries TRBV19 and TRBJ1-2; 7 nucleotides agree with TRBD1. Germline V CDR1 and CDR2: LNHDA, SQIVND (reference sequence). The CDR3 sequence is 15 residues long. J lost 4 bases, V lost 3 bases, and 8 bases had no gene match. The CDR3 loop is CASSIGTVRVYGYTF. The CDR3, as DNA: TGTGCCAGTAGTATCGGGACAGTCAGAGTCTATGGCTACACCTTC.

V usage is TRBV5-4 and J usage is TRBJ1-3; the match to TRBD1 covers 8 bases. V dropped 1 base and J dropped 5; count of bases not matched to a gene: 2. CDR1 and CDR2 (germline): SGHNT, YYREEE (reference sequence). The CDR3 runs 14 residues. This CDR3 reads CASSLWDRRNTIYF. The DNA for the CDR3 is TGTGCCAGCAGCTTGTGGGACAGGCGAAACACCATATATTTT.

The rearrangement joins TRBV5-1 to TRBJ1-1; D possibly corresponds to TRBD1 (5 bases). The CDR3 spans 14 residues. The V end was cut by 4 bases, the J end by 1 base, with 11 bases between. Germline lookup yields CDR1 SGHRS and CDR2 YFSETQ. The CDR3 DNA is TGCGCCAGCAGCGTGGCCCAGGGGAACACTGAAGCTTTCTTT. It translates to CASSVAQGNTEAFF.

The chain recombines TRBV19 with TRBJ2-7; perhaps TRBD2 as D (6 bases). V dropped 4 bases and J dropped 6 bases, with 25 bases sitting between them. The CDR3 spans 17 residues. CDR1 and CDR2 from the germline V gene are LNHDA and SQIVND (reference sequence). Here the CDR3 DNA reads TGTGCCAGTAGTAGAGACCCTTTGGGGGGTTCGTCGGGCGAGCAGTACTTC. Encoded protein: CASSRDPLGGSSGEQYF.

This clone was observed a few times. The rearrangement uses TRBV9 and TRBJ2-5, with D maybe TRBD1 (5 bases). Per germline, CDR1 SGDLS and CDR2 YYNGEE. The CDR3 is 13 amino acids. V was cut by 2 bases and J by 5 bases, with 10 bases left in between. The CDR3 spells CASSVQGRETQYF. CDR3 bases: TGTGCCAGCAGCGTCCAGGGTCGTGAGACCCAGTACTTC.

This sequence joins TRBV27 and TRBJ2-4; 10 bases fit TRBD2. V lost 7 bases and J lost 12; bases outside the gene matches: 12. The CDR3 length is 14 residues. CDR1 MNHEY and CDR2 SMNVEV come from the germline V gene (reference sequence). CDR3 amino acids: CASTPRASGSYQYF. The CDR3 bases are TGTGCCAGCACCCCCCGGGCTAGCGGGAGTTATCAGTACTTC.

V usage is TRBV2 and J usage is TRBJ2-1; 7 bases line up with TRBD2. This CDR3 comprises 14 residues. Trimming at V came to 3 bases and at J to 5 bases, leaving 4 bases not matched to a gene. Germline CDR1 reads SNHLY; CDR2 reads FYNNEI. In nucleotides, the CDR3 is TGTGCCAGCAGTGATGGCCTAGCGGACAATGAGCAGTTCTTC. This sequence encodes CASSDGLADNEQFF.

This clone has just one count. CDR3 protein: CASSATANTEAFF. CDR3 bases: TGTGCCAGCAGTGCGACAGCGAACACTGAAGCTTTCTTT. V is TRBV6-1 and J is TRBJ1-1; D might be TRBD1 (5 bases). The CDR3 consists of 13 residues. Per germline, CDR1 MNHNS and CDR2 SASEGT. V lost 4 bases, J lost 1 base, and 7 bases lay in between.

This rearrangement joins TRBV6-1 to TRBJ1-1; no firm D call. CDR3 length equals 14 residues. CDR1 is MNHNS, CDR2 SASEGT, per germline. Deletions cut 4 bases from V and 0 bases from J, with 9 bases between. Here the CDR3 DNA reads TGTGCCAGCAGTGGAGGATCCCTGAACACTGAAGCTTTCTTT. It specifies CASSGGSLNTEAFF.

The genes are TRBV27 and TRBJ2-4; possible D gene TRBD1, 7 bases. Germline V gene data show CDR1 as MNHEY and CDR2 as SMNVEV (reference sequence). CDR3 size: 16 residues. Trimming removed 5 bases from V and 6 bases from J, with 20 bases in between. The CDR3 region has the DNA TGTGCCAGCAGTACTCCTGGCGGGGACAGCCCAAACATTCAGTACTTC. Translation: CASSTPGGDSPNIQYF.

This rearrangement joins TRBV15 to TRBJ2-2, with TRBD1 identical over 8 bases. The germline V gene encodes CDR1 LNHNV and CDR2 YYDKDF (reference sequence). Trimming took 3 bases from V and 1 from J; bases not matched to a gene: 7. The CDR3 is made up of 17 amino acids. The CDR3 nucleotides are TGTGCCACCAGCAGGGAAGACAGGGGATGGAACACCGGGGAGCTGTTTTTT. This gives the protein CATSREDRGWNTGELFF.

This clone was seen once. The rearrangement joins TRBV4-3 to TRBJ2-3; 11 bases agree with TRBD2. The CDR3 length is 16 residues. Germline-derived CDR1 and CDR2 are LGHNA and YSLEER. V dropped 2 bases and J dropped 3; count of bases not matched to a gene: 4. The CDR3 bases are TGCGCCAGCAGCCAAACTAGCGGGGGCTGGACAGATACGCAGTATTTT. This translates into CASSQTSGGWTDTQYF.

The chain combines TRBV10-3 with TRBJ2-1; a weak D match, TRBD2 (6 bases). In germline, CDR1 is ENHRY, CDR2 SYGVKD. This CDR3 has 13 residues. V gave up 11 bases and J gave up 10 bases, with 21 bases separating them. For the CDR3, the DNA is TGTGCCGTCACCGGGACTCCTCCCGGGGAGCAGTTCTTC. Its protein product is CAVTGTPPGEQFF.

The CDR3 loop is CASSTRNGYGYTF. CDR3 nucleotide sequence: TGTGCCAGTAGTACCCGTAACGGCTATGGCTACACCTTC. V usage is TRBV19 and J usage is TRBJ1-2; D unclear. This CDR3 contains 13 residues. The germline CDR1 and CDR2 sequences are LNHDA and SQIVND (reference sequence). V was shortened by 4 bases and J by 4 bases, with 10 bases between the two germline ends.

This clone was counted a few times. The chain combines TRBV2 with TRBJ1-1; TRBD1 might be the D (5 bases). This CDR3 has 15 amino acids. Germline V gene data show CDR1 as SNHLY and CDR2 as FYNNEI. The V end was cut by 8 bases, the J end by 3 bases, with 19 bases between. The CDR3 coding sequence is TGTGCCAGCTCCCCCCCCGCGGGGGGTGACACTGAAGCTTTCTTT. This translates into CASSPPAGGDTEAFF.

The V call is TRBV5-6, the J call TRBJ1-2, with 8 bases fitting TRBD1. The V gene end was trimmed by 7 bases and the J gene end by 4 bases; junction bases not matched to a gene: 12. Germline V CDR1 and CDR2: SGHDT, YYEEEE. This CDR3 region has 15 residues. The CDR3, as DNA: TGTGCCAGCCTTTTGGGACAGGCGGGTTTCTATGGCTACACCTTC. It yields the protein CASLLGQAGFYGYTF.

The CDR3 protein is CSASTDTQYF. CDR3 nucleotide sequence: TGCAGCGCAAGCACAGATACGCAGTATTTT. The rearrangement uses TRBV29-1 and TRBJ2-3; D call uncertain. This CDR3 is built from 10 residues. V lost 7 bases and J lost 0, with 2 bases in between. CDR1 is SQVTM and CDR2 is ANQGSEA in the germline V gene.

The chain combines TRBV16 with TRBJ2-2; D possibly corresponds to TRBD2 (5 bases). This CDR3 is 14 amino acids long. Germline V CDR1 and CDR2: KGHSY, FQNENV. Trimming took 0 bases from V and 5 from J, leaving 7 bases between them. This CDR3 reads CASSQSGDTGELFF. CDR3 DNA sequence: TGTGCCAGCAGCCAATCCGGGGATACCGGGGAGCTGTTTTTT.

The CDR3 reads CASSYSGQGNYGYTF. CDR3 DNA sequence: TGTGCCAGCAGTTACTCGGGGCAGGGGAACTATGGCTACACCTTC. The genes are TRBV6-6 and TRBJ1-2; D might be TRBD1 (6 bases). V shed 0 bases and J shed 2 bases, with 10 bases lying between them. CDR3 length: 15 amino acids. Germline loops: CDR1 MNHNY, CDR2 SVGAGI (reference sequence).

The chain couples TRBV6-5 to TRBJ2-1, with 9 bases fitting TRBD1. The germline V gene encodes CDR1 MNHEY and CDR2 SVGAGI. The CDR3 loop spans 15 amino acids. The ends lost 6 bases at V and 8 bases at J; junction bases unmatched: 11. This CDR3 reads CASSRQGEIVYEQFF. The DNA for the CDR3 is TGTGCCAGCAGCCGACAGGGGGAAATTGTCTATGAGCAGTTCTTC.

This chain uses TRBV9 with TRBJ1-2; no clear D gene. V lost 3 bases and J lost 3, with 12 bases in between. Germline-derived CDR1 and CDR2 are SGDLS and YYNGEE. CDR3 length equals 14 residues. The CDR3 loop reads CASSAEKWDYGYTF. In DNA form, the CDR3 reads TGTGCCAGCAGCGCGGAGAAATGGGACTATGGCTACACCTTC. Full variable domain (remainder filled in from reference TRBV9 and TRBJ1-2): DSGVTQTPKHLITATGQRVTLRCSPRSGDLSVYWYQQSLDQGLQFLIQYYNGEERAKGNILERFSAQQFPDLHSELNLSSLELGDSALYFCASSAEKWDYGYTFGSGTRLTVV.

J is TRBJ2-7 and V is TRBV29-1; 8 nucleotides align to TRBD1. This CDR3 has 11 amino acids. Germline lookup yields CDR1 SQVTM and CDR2 ANQGSEA. The V gene end was trimmed by 6 bases and the J gene end by 7 bases; junction bases not matched to a gene: 5. The CDR3 DNA follows: TGCAGCGTGAGGACAGGGTGGGAGCAGTACTTC. Its translation: CSVRTGWEQYF.

The chain has TRBV7-3 and TRBJ2-5; TRBD2 is a possible D gene (5 bases). Per the germline V gene, CDR1 is SGHTA and CDR2 is FQGTGA. The germline V and J ends were trimmed by 5 bases and 5 bases, with 12 bases remaining between them. The CDR3 runs 13 residues. CDR3 coding DNA: TGTGCCAGCAGCCCGTCACTAGATGAGACCCAGTACTTC. The encoded protein is CASSPSLDETQYF. The whole variable domain, remainder taken from reference TRBV7-3 and TRBJ2-5, is GAGVSQTPSNKVTEKGKYVELRCDPISGHTALYWYRQSLGQGPEFLIYFQGTGAADDSGLPNDRFFAVRPEGSVSTLKIQRTERGDSAVYLCASSPSLDETQYFGPGTRLLVL.

This clone was found a few times. This chain uses TRBV4-2 with TRBJ1-3; 7 bases are a match to TRBD1. This CDR3 is 15 amino acids long. J gave up 4 bases and V 4 bases, and 7 bases lay outside the gene matches. CDR1 is LGHNA, CDR2 YNFKEQ, per germline. The CDR3 spells CASSRGGADGNTIYF. Written as DNA, the CDR3 is TGTGCCAGCAGCCGAGGGGGCGCCGACGGAAACACCATATATTTT.